This is a list of T cell receptor beta chains from one sample in a study of identifying expanded T cells in peripheral blood. The assay was immunoSEQ multiplex PCR, and TCRdb's table has in-frame clones only and misses some. The sample holds 70,000 to 100,000 clones, about 90% seen once. Sample: blood. The origin of the receptors is a person between 18 and 75 years old in good health. Both conserved end residues are part of each CDR3. The order of the fields is clone size, J gene, V gene, D gene, CDR3 DNA, CDR3 protein. A D gene is named only where the DNA matches it firmly. Clone size is stated in some rows and not others, as once, few, many or a class when expanded.

size: .
J: TRBJ2-7
V: TRBV15
D: TRBD1
DNA: TGTGCCACCAGCCCTTATCCGGGACAGGCTTCCGAGCAGTACTTC
CDR3: CATSPYPGQASEQYF

size: .
J: TRBJ1-1
V: TRBV27
D: .
DNA: TGTGCCAGTCACAAGGGGAACACTGAAGCTTTCTTT
CDR3: CASHKGNTEAFF

size: .
J: TRBJ1-1
V: TRBV28
D: .
DNA: TGTGCCAGCAGCTGGGGGCAGTTGAACACTGAAGCTTTCTTT
CDR3: CASSWGQLNTEAFF

size: few
J: TRBJ2-7
V: TRBV27
D: .
DNA: TGTGCCAGCAGTCTCGGGACCGCCTACGAGCAGTACTTC
CDR3: CASSLGTAYEQYF

size: .
J: TRBJ2-1
V: TRBV6-5
D: .
DNA: TGTGCCAGCAGGGAAGGGTTGGTTATGTATGAGCAGTTCTTC
CDR3: CASREGLVMYEQFF

size: .
J: TRBJ1-1
V: TRBV28
D: .
DNA: TGTGCCAGCAGTTCCTTAAGACCGAACACTGAAGCTTTCTTT
CDR3: CASSSLRPNTEAFF

size: few
J: TRBJ1-1
V: TRBV29-1
D: .
DNA: TGCAGCGTTGAAGGCAGACGGAACACTGAAGCTTTCTTT
CDR3: CSVEGRRNTEAFF

size: .
J: TRBJ1-5
V: TRBV30
D: .
DNA: TGTGCCTGGATAGAGGACCCAACTGCTCAGCCCCAGCATTTT
CDR3: CAWIEDPTAQPQHF

size: .
J: TRBJ1-2
V: TRBV5-1
D: TRBD1
DNA: TGCGCCAGCAGCCCGGCGACAGGGAACTATGGCTACACCTTC
CDR3: CASSPATGNYGYTF

size: .
J: TRBJ1-2
V: TRBV7-2
D: TRBD1
DNA: TGTGCCAGCAGCCCCCCCCGTATGGGACAGGGGACCTATGGCTACACCTTC
CDR3: CASSPPRMGQGTYGYTF

size: .
J: TRBJ2-3
V: TRBV6-4
D: TRBD2
DNA: TGTGCCAGCAGTGGACTAGCGGGAGCAGATACGCAGTATTTT
CDR3: CASSGLAGADTQYF

size: .
J: TRBJ1-4
V: TRBV5-1
D: .
DNA: TGCGCCAGCAGCTTGACAGGAGAAAAACTGTTTTTT
CDR3: CASSLTGEKLFF

size: .
J: TRBJ1-3
V: TRBV6-1
D: .
DNA: TGTGCCAGCAGTGTCTACAGCTCTGGAAACACCATATATTTT
CDR3: CASSVYSSGNTIYF

size: once
J: TRBJ2-7
V: TRBV6-5
D: .
DNA: TGTGCCAGCGGGAAAGCGGGCGGCTACGAGCAGTACTTC
CDR3: CASGKAGGYEQYF

size: .
J: TRBJ2-7
V: TRBV21-1
D: .
DNA: TGTGCCAGCAGCAGATCACTCGGGGGTGAATACGAGCAGTACTTC
CDR3: CASSRSLGGEYEQYF

size: .
J: TRBJ2-1
V: TRBV6-4
D: TRBD2
DNA: TGTGCCAGCAGTGACACCCGCGGGGGGGCGAATGAGCAGTTCTTC
CDR3: CASSDTRGGANEQFF

size: .
J: TRBJ1-1
V: TRBV6-5
D: .
DNA: TGTGCCAGCAGTCCCGGGGGGAGGACTGAAGCTTTCTTT
CDR3: CASSPGGRTEAFF

size: few
J: TRBJ2-7
V: TRBV2
D: TRBD2
DNA: TGTGCCAGCAGTGTGGGTCTAGCGGGCTACGAGCAGTACTTC
CDR3: CASSVGLAGYEQYF

size: .
J: TRBJ2-7
V: TRBV15
D: .
DNA: TGTGCCACCAGCAGAGATGAGGGGTACGAGCAGTACTTC
CDR3: CATSRDEGYEQYF

size: .
J: TRBJ2-7
V: TRBV5-8
D: TRBD2
DNA: TGTGCCAGCAGCTTGGTCGCGGGGGGGCCCGAGCAGTACTTC
CDR3: CASSLVAGGPEQYF

size: .
J: TRBJ2-7
V: TRBV7-9
D: .
DNA: TGTGCCAGCAGCCCCCCGGGACACTCTTACGAGCAGTACTTC
CDR3: CASSPPGHSYEQYF

size: .
J: TRBJ1-2
V: TRBV28
D: .
DNA: TGTGCCAGCAGGTTACCACAGGCCCTGAGGGGCTACACCTTC
CDR3: CASRLPQALRGYTF

size: .
J: TRBJ1-1
V: TRBV9
D: .
DNA: TGTGCCAGCAGCGTAGGGGGACGTACCACTGAAGCTTTCTTT
CDR3: CASSVGGRTTEAFF

size: .
J: TRBJ2-1
V: TRBV7-2
D: TRBD2
DNA: TGTGCCAGCAGCTTTGGACTAGCGGGAGATGAGCAGTTCTTC
CDR3: CASSFGLAGDEQFF

size: .
J: TRBJ1-1
V: TRBV29-1
D: TRBD1
DNA: TGCAGCGTGGTTCCGGGACAGGGGGTGAAGAGCACTGAAGCTTTCTTT
CDR3: CSVVPGQGVKSTEAFF

size: .
J: TRBJ1-3
V: TRBV5-1
D: .
DNA: TGCGCCAGCAGCCCGGCAAATGGAAACACCATATATTTT
CDR3: CASSPANGNTIYF

size: .
J: TRBJ2-5
V: TRBV2
D: TRBD2
DNA: TGTGCCAGCAGGGAGGGGACTAGCGGAAGCCAAGAGACCCAGTACTTC
CDR3: CASREGTSGSQETQYF

size: .
J: TRBJ2-7
V: TRBV7-9
D: TRBD1
DNA: TGTGCCAGCAGCGGGACCGGGACAGGGTCCTACGAGCAGTACTTC
CDR3: CASSGTGTGSYEQYF

size: .
J: TRBJ2-5
V: TRBV19
D: .
DNA: TGTGCCAGTAGTTGGGACCCCCTGGAGACCCAGTACTTC
CDR3: CASSWDPLETQYF

size: once
J: TRBJ1-1
V: TRBV5-1
D: TRBD1
DNA: TGCGCCAGCAGCTTGGGGACAGGGATCGCTGAAGCTTTCTTT
CDR3: CASSLGTGIAEAFF

size: .
J: TRBJ1-4
V: TRBV19
D: .
DNA: TGTGCCAGTGGATTCCCGGGTCGTTATAATGAAAAACTGTTTTTT
CDR3: CASGFPGRYNEKLFF

size: few
J: TRBJ2-7
V: TRBV19
D: .
DNA: TGTGCCAGTAGTAACGGCAGGGGCCCCTACGAGCAGTACTTC
CDR3: CASSNGRGPYEQYF

size: .
J: TRBJ2-3
V: TRBV2
D: TRBD1
DNA: TGTGCCACCTACCTGGACAGGAGCGGAAATACGCAGTATTTT
CDR3: CATYLDRSGNTQYF

size: .
J: TRBJ2-2
V: TRBV27
D: TRBD1
DNA: TGTGCCAGCAGTATTCTCGGGACAGGGGGCACCGGGGAGCTGTTTTTT
CDR3: CASSILGTGGTGELFF